The rows below give T cell receptor beta chains drawn from one sample of a study of T cell responses to AZD1222 COVID-19 vaccine. TCRdb's table, derived via immunoSEQ multiplex PCR, lists solely in-frame clones and lacks some. The data contain over 120,000 clones, 75% to 90% of them singletons. Sequenced material: peripheral blood, taken on day 0 of AZD1222 vaccination. Receptor source: an adult in good health. Each CDR3 is given with its conserved first and last residue.

>TRBV5-4|TRBJ2-2
CASSLGGATAGELFF
>TRBV5-1|TRBJ2-1
CASSLAGVGDEQFF
>TRBV5-1|TRBJ2-7
CASSLVQGTNEQYF
>TRBV19|TRBJ1-6
CASSIMVGHSPLHF
>TRBV12-3/TRBV12-4|TRBJ1-2
CASARGDRGGYTF
>TRBV27|TRBJ1-3
CASSFTGNSGNTIYF
>TRBV4-1|TRBJ2-2
CASSRTGDTGELFF
>TRBV5-1|TRBJ1-1
CASRSWDTEAFF
>TRBV7-9|TRBJ1-3
CASSPDSNTIYF
>TRBV7-9|TRBJ2-1
CASSLKGGWAGVHNEQFF
>TRBV7-2|TRBJ2-1
CASTQGSNNEQFF
>TRBV28|TRBJ2-1
CASSLFASGGGNEQFF
>TRBV2|TRBJ2-1
CASRIEGNEQFF
>TRBV11-3|TRBJ2-1
CASSLGQGEGSMYNEQFF
>TRBV7-2|TRBJ2-7
CASSLGPHYEQYF
>TRBV6-5|TRBJ2-5
CASGGTEETQYF
>TRBV19|TRBJ2-6
CASSLTNVGSSGANVLTF
>TRBV7-9|TRBJ1-2
CASSSESYGYTF
>TRBV10-3|TRBJ1-1
CAISDSLEQGAAFF
>TRBV2|TRBJ1-6
CASSAQVLSGSPLHF
>TRBV10-3|TRBJ2-3
CAITEDSSTDTQYF
>TRBV5-1|TRBJ1-3
CASSLVSLTSGNTIYF
>TRBV10-3|TRBJ1-4
CAISAAHGEKLFF
>TRBV2|TRBJ1-6
CASSWIDRDNSPLHF
>TRBV27|TRBJ2-4
CASSLTGGSSKNIQYF
>TRBV5-1|TRBJ2-3
CASSKTDRVDTQYF
>TRBV2|TRBJ2-7
CASRPGRGGYEQYF
>TRBV2|TRBJ1-2
CASSEGADYTF
>TRBV18|TRBJ1-6
CASSLDTILSYNSPLHF
>TRBV7-2|TRBJ2-1
CASSPRLGTYEQFF
>TRBV27|TRBJ2-1
CASSPRIPLPGDNEQFF
>TRBV7-9|TRBJ2-7
CASRADLSYEQYF
>TRBV7-2|TRBJ1-3
CASASGDSNTIYF
>TRBV12-3/TRBV12-4|TRBJ1-1
CASSQGRLTEAFF
>TRBV24-1|TRBJ1-1
CATSDYKGQGEAFF
>TRBV28|TRBJ2-1
CASWREGTHYNEQFF
>TRBV18|TRBJ1-5
CASSPNTGDPSNQPQHF
>TRBV7-9|TRBJ1-6
CASSFLDNSPLHF
>TRBV18|TRBJ1-2
CASSPDGNYGYTF
>TRBV30|TRBJ2-3
CAWTPGRHTDTQYF
>TRBV10-1|TRBJ2-4
CASSESNRGKNIQYF
>TRBV10-3|TRBJ1-5
CAISDRGDPSNQPQHF
>TRBV29-1|TRBJ1-1
CSVEGRDSPF
>TRBV2|TRBJ1-2
CASSPNWTGGYTF
>TRBV5-4|TRBJ2-1
CASSPDSTYNEQFF
>TRBV24-1|TRBJ2-7
CATSDLYPAGTYEQYF
>TRBV27|TRBJ2-7
CASMTGTYEQYF
>TRBV4-1|TRBJ2-6
CASSQVGRGSGANVLTF
>TRBV4-2|TRBJ2-7
CASSQDPPSGGISYEQYF
>TRBV6-5|TRBJ2-2
CASSNGGGPTGELFF
>TRBV18|TRBJ1-2
CASSSDRDYGYTF
>TRBV30|TRBJ2-4
CAWGAGGVQYF
>TRBV11-2|TRBJ2-7
CASSLVGAGEQYF
>TRBV7-9|TRBJ1-1
CASSLGQGRTEAFF
>TRBV3-1/TRBV3-2|TRBJ1-4
CASSQGRVGEKLFF
>TRBV18|TRBJ1-5
CASSPEVGHRNQPQHF
>TRBV5-4|TRBJ2-3
CASSFDYSSTDTQYF